This TCR beta chain was found in a study of T-cell reconstitution after alpha-beta-depleted transplantation in children. Per germline, CDR1 LNHNV and CDR2 YYDKDF (reference sequence). Trimming removed 1 base from V and 4 bases from J, with 13 bases in between. This CDR3 is 15 amino acids long. Unique molecular identifiers were used to barcode this TCRbeta library. One entry per CDR3 protein, called by TCRdb with MiXCR from the PCR reads. The table lists about 400,000 distinct CDR3 sequences, roughly 21% of them singletons. The V and J genes are TRBV15 and TRBJ2-5; D not resolved. The source of this sequence is a human donor who donated a stem cell graft to a child with acute myeloid leukemia. The sequencing used PBMCs from the stem cell graft donor, collected from the stem cell graft. The DNA for the CDR3 is TGTGCCACCAGCAGAGTTGGAGCGCCGGCAGAGACCCAGTACTTC. Amino acid sequence: CATSRVGAPAETQYF.